Sequencing of this T cell receptor (beta chain) was carried out in a study of cytomegalovirus exposure and HLA in healthy donors. Study conclusions and caveats: Later work associated roughly 15,000 TCR beta sequences with HLA alleles at 0.05 false discovery rate. Later genetic work tied a missense DCLRE1C variant to beta-chain V and J trimming. The majority of TCR sequences were rare, yet some public TCRs appeared in many donors. Analysis performed later showed TCR beta chains linked to HLA being more clonally expanded than equally common others.

The CDR3 contains 15 residues. V was shortened by 1 base and J by 2 bases, with 12 bases between the two germline ends. Germline V gives CDR1 LNHDA, CDR2 SQIVND (reference sequence). The study ran its PCR with 60 Vbeta and 13 Jbeta primers. Generated by immunoSEQ multiplex PCR, the TCRdb table keeps only in-frame clones and is missing some. The table has 150,000 to 200,000 clones, 78% seen once. On this clone: Its antigen is currently unknown.

The sample consisted of PBMCs. The V and J genes are TRBV19 and TRBJ2-7, with D maybe TRBD1 (6 bases). This sequence originates from a female donor in good health and CMV-seronegative. Here the CDR3 reads CASSIAWDTTYEQYF. The DNA of the CDR3 is TGTGCCAGTAGTATAGCTTGGGACACTACCTACGAGCAGTACTTC.